The clone carrying this T cell receptor beta chain has a handful of counts. The data belong to a study of T-cell memory formation after mild COVID-19. TCRdb called the 5' RACE reads again in MiXCR, with one record for every CDR3 protein. The profile covers more than 120,000 distinct CDR3 sequences, with over 6% appearing a single time and approximately 2.1% taken by the ten largest. Germline CDR1 reads MNHNS; CDR2 reads SASEGT. There are 13 residues in the CDR3. Trimming removed 2 bases from V and 4 bases from J, with 6 bases in between. The sequencing input was PBMCs or a T cell subset sorted from them (not recorded which). This TCR was recovered from an adult woman who had mild COVID-19 (a few samples of this study predate the infection). Cell type and time point are not known. The chain uses TRBV6-1 and TRBJ1-5; TRBD1 is a possible D gene (6 bases). The CDR3 here is CASSERGNQPQHF. CDR3 nucleotides: TGTGCCAGCAGTGAAAGGGGGAATCAGCCCCAGCATTTT.